The sequence of this TCR beta chain was determined in a study of identical twins. Study-wide points: With abundant cord blood beta clonotypes, insertions were fewer; memory repertoires showed no such pattern.

Trimming left V 0 bases short and J 2 bases short, with 7 bases between. There are 14 residues in the CDR3. The germline V gene encodes CDR1 SGHRS and CDR2 YFSETQ. There are a few counts of this clonotype. The antigen is undetermined. Healthy Caucasians alone served as donors. TCRdb redid the calling of the 5' RACE reads with MiXCR, one entry per CDR3 protein. Counted here are more than 600,000 distinct CDR3 sequences, roughly 18% occurring once; the ten biggest clones make up around 13%. A further study also used this sample, focusing on T cells expressing NK-cell markers. That paper adds: About 1.0-8% of CD8+ T cells in over five donors belonged to dominant NKG2C+ clonotypes. Among four donors, these clonotypes also ranked first in the CD3+CD56-NKG2C+ fraction.

The TCR originated in a woman aged 18-35 years in good health. This chain links TRBV5-1 with TRBJ2-3; the D is unclear. Material: PBMCs. As DNA, the CDR3 is TGCGCCAGCAGCTTGGCGGCTACCACAGATACGCAGTATTTT. Translated: CASSLAATTDTQYF.